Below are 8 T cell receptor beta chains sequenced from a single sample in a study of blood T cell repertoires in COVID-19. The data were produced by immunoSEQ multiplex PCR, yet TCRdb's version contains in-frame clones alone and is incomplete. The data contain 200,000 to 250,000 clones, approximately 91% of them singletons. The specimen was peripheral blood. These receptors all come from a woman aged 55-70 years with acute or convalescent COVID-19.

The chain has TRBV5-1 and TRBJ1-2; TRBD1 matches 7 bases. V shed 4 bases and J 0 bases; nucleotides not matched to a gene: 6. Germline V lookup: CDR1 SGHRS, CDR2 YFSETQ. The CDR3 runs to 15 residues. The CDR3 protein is CASSAGTVANYGYTF. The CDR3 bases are TGCGCCAGCAGCGCCGGGACAGTAGCTAACTATGGCTACACCTTC.

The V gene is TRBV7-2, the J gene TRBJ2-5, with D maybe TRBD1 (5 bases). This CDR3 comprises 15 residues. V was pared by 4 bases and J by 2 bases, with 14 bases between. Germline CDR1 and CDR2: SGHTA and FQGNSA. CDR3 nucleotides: TGTGCCAGCAGCTCCGTATCGACAGTTCAAGAGACCCAGTACTTC. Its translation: CASSSVSTVQETQYF.

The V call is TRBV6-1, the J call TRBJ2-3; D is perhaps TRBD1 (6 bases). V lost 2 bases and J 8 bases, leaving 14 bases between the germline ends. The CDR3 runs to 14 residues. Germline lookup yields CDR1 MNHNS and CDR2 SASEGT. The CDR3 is CASSEPTGQGTQYF. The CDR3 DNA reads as TGTGCCAGCAGTGAACCTACAGGGCAGGGTACGCAGTATTTT.

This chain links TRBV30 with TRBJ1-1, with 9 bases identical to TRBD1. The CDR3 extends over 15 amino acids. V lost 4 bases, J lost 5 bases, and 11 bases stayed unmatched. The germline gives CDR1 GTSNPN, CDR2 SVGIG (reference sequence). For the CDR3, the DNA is TGTGCCTGGATGAGGACAGGGGTCTTAGGGACTGAAGCTTTCTTT. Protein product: CAWMRTGVLGTEAFF. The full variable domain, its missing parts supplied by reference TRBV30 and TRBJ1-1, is SQTIHQWPATLVQPVGSPLSLECTVEGTSNPNLYWYRQAAGRGLQLLFYSVGIGQISSEVPQNLSASRPQDRQFILSSKKLLLSDSGFYLCAWMRTGVLGTEAFFGQGTRLTVV.

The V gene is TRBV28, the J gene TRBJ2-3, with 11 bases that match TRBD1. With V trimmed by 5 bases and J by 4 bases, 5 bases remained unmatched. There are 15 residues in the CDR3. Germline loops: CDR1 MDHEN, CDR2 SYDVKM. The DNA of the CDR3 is TGTGCCAGCAGTCCATGGACAGGGGGCGCAGATACGCAGTATTTT. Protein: CASSPWTGGADTQYF.

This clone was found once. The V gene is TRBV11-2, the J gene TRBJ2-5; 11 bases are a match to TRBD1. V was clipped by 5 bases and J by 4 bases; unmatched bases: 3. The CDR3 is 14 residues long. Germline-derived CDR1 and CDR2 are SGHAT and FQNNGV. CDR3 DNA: TGTGCCAGCAGCATGGGGACAGGGGGAGAGACCCAGTACTTC. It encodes CASSMGTGGETQYF.

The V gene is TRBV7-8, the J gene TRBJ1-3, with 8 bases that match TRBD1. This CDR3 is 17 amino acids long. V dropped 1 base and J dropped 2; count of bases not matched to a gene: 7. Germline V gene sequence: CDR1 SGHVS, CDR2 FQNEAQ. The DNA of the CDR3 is TGTGCCAGCAGCTTAGTGGGGGGCAGGGGGCCTGGAAACACCATATATTTT. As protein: CASSLVGGRGPGNTIYF.

The chain's CDR3 is CASRVRQGHNSPLHF. CDR3 in DNA: TGTGCCAGCAGGGTTCGACAGGGACATAATTCACCCCTCCACTTT. The rearrangement uses TRBV7-3 and TRBJ1-6; 7 positions agree with TRBD1. Trimming removed 6 bases from V and 5 bases from J; junction bases left unmatched: 7. Germline V lookup: CDR1 SGHTA, CDR2 FQGTGA. The CDR3 length is 15 residues.